This T cell receptor (beta chain) was obtained from a study of T-cell memory formation after mild COVID-19. Across the whole study: Largely, TCR clusters stayed within a single donor.

In regard to this clonotype: Its antigen is undetermined.

Points from the study as a whole: Clones that contracted clustered mainly in CM and EM if CD4+ and in EMRA if CD8+. Clonal second-wave expansions that peaked on day 37 had unconfirmed SARS-CoV-2 specificity.

MiXCR was run by TCRdb on the 5' RACE reads, yielding one entry per CDR3 protein. The sample contains 280,000 or so distinct CDR3 sequences, about a sixth of which appear only once. This TCR came from a man younger than 30 who had mild COVID-19 (a few samples of this study predate the infection). Cell type and time point are not known. Sequenced: PBMCs or a T cell subset sorted from them (not recorded which).

The CDR3 DNA sequence: TGTGCCAGCATACACCGGGGGACCGGGGAGCTGTTTTTT. Encoded protein: CASIHRGTGELFF. The chain recombines TRBV6-2 or TRBV6-3 with TRBJ2-2; D perhaps matches TRBD2 (6 bases). V shed 7 bases and J shed 5 bases, with 11 bases lying between them. The CDR3 consists of 13 residues. Germline CDR1 is MNHEY and CDR2 is SVGEGT.